This TCR beta chain emerged from a study of tumor-infiltrating lymphocytes in primary liver carcinoma. From 20-30 mg of unsorted bulk tissue, DNA and RNA were co-extracted together. TCR beta cDNA was made from 400 to 600 ng total RNA with a constant-region primer. Sequencing libraries for TCR beta derived from three nested multiplex PCR rounds that used slightly modified ARM-PCR. The first two PCR rounds, around 10 cycles each, used TRBV1-TRBV30 forward primers and a C-beta reverse primer. TCRdb fed the multiplex PCR reads into MiXCR, producing one record per CDR3 protein. Of about 97,000 distinct CDR3 sequences listed, 65% to 75% are singletons. CDR3 length: 17 amino acids. V shed 5 bases and J 5 bases; nucleotides not matched to a gene: 16.

Sequencing was done on a sample of liver tumor tissue from sampling region 2. Subset indicated: tumor region T2, inferior pole. The V gene is TRBV12-3 or TRBV12-4, the J gene TRBJ2-5; 8 bases line up with TRBD2. The origin of this receptor is a woman aged 55-69 years with primary liver carcinoma and hepatitis B virus infection. As DNA, the CDR3 is TGTGCCAGCAGTCTAGGACTAACGGGAGGGTCCGGGGAGACCCAGTACTTC. Translated: CASSLGLTGGSGETQYF.